Listed below are T cell receptor beta chains from one sample, sequenced in a study of blood T cell repertoires in COVID-19. The method was immunoSEQ multiplex PCR; TCRdb's version includes in-frame clones alone and lacks a portion of them. The sample lists fewer than 250,000 clones, 84% occurring once. Sequencing was performed on PBMCs or T cells enriched from blood (not recorded which). These receptors originate from a woman aged 40 to 50 who had recovered from COVID-19. Each CDR3 is given with its conserved first and last residue. Each record gives: V gene, D gene, clone size, J gene, CDR3 DNA, CDR3 protein. D genes are given only for firm matches. Only part of the rows carry a size: once, few, many, or a class if the clone is expanded.

>TRBV5-1|-|-|TRBJ1-1
TGCGCCAGCAGCTTGGCCGAACGGAGTTTTCGGGGAGCTTTCTTT
CASSLAERSFRGAFF
>TRBV9|TRBD1|-|TRBJ1-6
TGTGCCAGCAGCGTAGGCGAAAGTACAGGGGAAAGGAGGACCCTCCACTTT
CASSVGESTGERRTLHF
>TRBV11-3|TRBD1|-|TRBJ1-3
TGTGCCAGCAGGGGACAGGGAAACACCATATATTTT
CASRGQGNTIYF
>TRBV18|TRBD2|-|TRBJ2-2
TGTGCCAGCTCACCAGGACTAGCGGGAGGCACCGGGGAGCTGTTTTTT
CASSPGLAGGTGELFF
>TRBV2|TRBD2|few|TRBJ2-2
TGTGCCAGCAGGCGGGAGTCGCGGAACACCGGGGAGCTGTTTTTT
CASRRESRNTGELFF
>TRBV7-2|TRBD2|-|TRBJ2-3
TGTGCCAGCAGCTCCGTGGGGACTATCAGCACAGATACGCAGTATTTT
CASSSVGTISTDTQYF
>TRBV9|TRBD2|once|TRBJ2-7
TGTGCCAGCAGCGTAGCTGAAACTAGCGGGGCTCCCTACGAGCAGTACTTC
CASSVAETSGAPYEQYF
>TRBV28|TRBD1|-|TRBJ1-2
TGTGCCAGCAGGGTTCAACAGGGGCCGGCTAACTATGGCTACACCTTC
CASRVQQGPANYGYTF
>TRBV6-5|TRBD1|-|TRBJ1-2
TGTGCCAGCAGACCCGAGGACAGGCCCCATGGCTACACCTTC
CASRPEDRPHGYTF
>TRBV19|-|-|TRBJ2-5
TGTGCAGCTGGGGAGGGGGGTGGTTCAGAGACCCAGTACTTC
CAAGEGGGSETQYF
>TRBV5-1|-|once|TRBJ2-1
TGCGCCAGCAGCCGGCAGGCGAACAATGAGCAGTTCTTC
CASSRQANNEQFF
>TRBV5-4|TRBD2|-|TRBJ2-7
TGTGCCAGCAGCTTGAGTGGTTTGACTAGCGGAAGCTACGAGCAGTACTTC
CASSLSGLTSGSYEQYF
>TRBV7-6|-|-|TRBJ1-4
TGTGCCAGCAGCCCCCGCCCGGGGGCTAATGAAAAACTGTTTTTT
CASSPRPGANEKLFF
>TRBV19|-|-|TRBJ1-2
TGTGCCAGTAGTATAGAGGGCCTGCGGGGTACCTACGGCTACACCTTC
CASSIEGLRGTYGYTF
>TRBV5-6|TRBD1|-|TRBJ1-3
TGTGCCAGCAGCTTGGCGGGACAGGGAAACACCATATATTTT
CASSLAGQGNTIYF
>TRBV2|-|-|TRBJ1-1
TGTGCCAGCAAAGGCGGGTTGAACACTGAAGCTTTCTTT
CASKGGLNTEAFF
>TRBV12-5|-|-|TRBJ1-2
TGTGCTAGTGGTTTGGACAGCTTCTATGGCTACACCTTC
CASGLDSFYGYTF
>TRBV3-1/TRBV3-2|-|-|TRBJ1-1
TGTGCCAGCAGCCACCCAGGGGCTCGGACTGAAGCTTTCTTT
CASSHPGARTEAFF
>TRBV20-1|TRBD2|-|TRBJ2-3
TGCAGTGCTAGTTCGACTAGCGAGCGGTATTTT
CSASSTSERYF
>TRBV11-2|-|-|TRBJ2-3
TGTGCCAGCAGCTTAACAGCTGACGCTAGCACAGATACGCAGTATTTT
CASSLTADASTDTQYF
>TRBV6-5|-|few|TRBJ1-5
TGTGCCAGCAGTTACTCGGGCGCAAGCAATCAGCCCCAGCATTTT
CASSYSGASNQPQHF
>TRBV2|-|-|TRBJ2-1
TGTGCCAGCAGAGGGGCCTACAATGAGCAGTTCTTC
CASRGAYNEQFF
>TRBV7-6|-|-|TRBJ2-7
TGTGCCAGCAGCTTTCTGGACAGTGGAATTTACGAGCAGTACTTC
CASSFLDSGIYEQYF
>TRBV4-1|TRBD1|-|TRBJ2-1
TGCGCCAGCAGCCCCTACCGACAAGGGACAGGGATGAGCGAGCAGTTCTTC
CASSPYRQGTGMSEQFF
>TRBV7-2|-|-|TRBJ2-3
TGTGCCAGCAGCTCCCTTAGCAGCGGGCCCAGGGATACGCAGTATTTT
CASSSLSSGPRDTQYF
>TRBV27|-|few|TRBJ1-2
TGTGCCAGCAGTCAAAACCCGACTGTAGTGGGCTACACCTTC
CASSQNPTVVGYTF
>TRBV9|-|-|TRBJ1-1
TGTGCCAGCAGCGTAGATCCAGGGTCCAACACTGAAGCTTTCTTT
CASSVDPGSNTEAFF
>TRBV5-4|-|-|TRBJ1-3
TGTGCCAGCAGCTCGCAGGAAAGCACCATATATTTT
CASSSQESTIYF
>TRBV5-1|-|-|TRBJ2-2
TGCGCCAGCAGCTTGAGAAGCTCGACGAACACCGGGGAGCTGTTTTTT
CASSLRSSTNTGELFF
>TRBV12-5|-|-|TRBJ1-1
TGTGCTAGTGGTTTACAGACCACTGAAGCTTTCTTT
CASGLQTTEAFF
>TRBV4-1|TRBD1|-|TRBJ2-1
TGCGCCAGCGGGGGGAGACAGGGGGCTTTCAATGAGCAGTTCTTC
CASGGRQGAFNEQFF
>TRBV15|TRBD1|-|TRBJ1-5
TGTGCCACGGGACAGGACTTTAGCAATCAGCCCCAGCATTTT
CATGQDFSNQPQHF
>TRBV7-8|TRBD1|-|TRBJ2-2
TGTGCCAGCAGCCTAAGGACAGGGGACACCGGGGAGCTGTTTTTT
CASSLRTGDTGELFF
>TRBV4-1|TRBD1|-|TRBJ2-7
TGCGCCAGCAGCCCCAGCCCGGGACAGGGCTACGAGCAGTACTTC
CASSPSPGQGYEQYF
>TRBV29-1|TRBD1|-|TRBJ2-7
TGCAGCGTTGTCGGACAGGGAAGGGGCGAGCAGTACTTC
CSVVGQGRGEQYF
>TRBV11-2|TRBD1|-|TRBJ2-1
TGTGCCAGCAGCTTACGTCCCGGGACAGGGCGGGCCCCGCGTGAGCAGTTCTTC
CASSLRPGTGRAPREQFF
>TRBV5-5|-|-|TRBJ1-1
TGTGCCAGCAGCCACATTCCTTCCAACACTGAAGCTTTCTTT
CASSHIPSNTEAFF
>TRBV4-1|TRBD1|-|TRBJ2-2
TGCGCCAGCAGCCAGCCGACAGGGGTCGTCGGGGAGCTGTTTTTT
CASSQPTGVVGELFF
>TRBV7-9|TRBD1|-|TRBJ2-5
TGTGCCAGCAGCCCTGGACAGGGTTTAGAGACCCAGTACTTC
CASSPGQGLETQYF
>TRBV7-2|-|-|TRBJ2-3
TGTGCCAGCAGCTTATCCGTTCCAGATACGCAGTATTTT
CASSLSVPDTQYF
>TRBV15|TRBD1|once|TRBJ1-2
TGTGCCACCAGCAGGGAGGGGACAGGCTTCTATGGCTACACCTTC
CATSREGTGFYGYTF
>TRBV21-1|-|-|TRBJ1-5
TGTGCCAGCAGGCATCAGAGGACAGACAATCAGCCCCAGCATTTT
CASRHQRTDNQPQHF
>TRBV3-1/TRBV3-2|-|-|TRBJ1-3
TGTGCCAGCAGCCACCGCGGAAGCTCTGGAAACACCATATATTTT
CASSHRGSSGNTIYF